Sequencing of this TCR beta chain was carried out in a study of post-analysis software for immune sequencing data. Concerning this clonotype: As yet, its antigen is unknown. One base away lies a much larger clone, so this may be a sequencing read error.

Whole-study results and caveats: Elevated frequency relative to controls characterized several TRBV segments in patients, TRBV5-6, TRBV5-1 and TRBV20-1 among them.

cDNA libraries of TCR beta carried unique molecular identifiers. TCRdb called the PCR reads again in MiXCR, with one record for every CDR3 protein. This table holds approximately 150,000 distinct CDR3 sequences, over 25% found once. Germline loops: CDR1 DFQATT, CDR2 SNEGSKA (reference sequence). This CDR3 contains 16 residues. The rearrangement uses TRBV20-1 and TRBJ2-7; a possible D gene is TRBD1 (5 bases). The receptor's source is a girl between 10 and 17 years old with multiple sclerosis. Source material: blood. As DNA, the CDR3 is TGCGGTGCTAGAGATCCTTCAGGGATAATTCCCTACGAGCAGTACTTC. Protein sequence: CGARDPSGIIPYEQYF.